A selection of T cell receptor beta chains follows, all from one sample in a study of cytomegalovirus exposure and HLA in healthy donors. Libraries were prepared by immunoSEQ multiplex PCR; TCRdb keeps only in-frame clonotypes and omits some of them. There are 90,000 to 150,000 clones in the sample; about 80% occur only once, and 1.5% lies in the top ten. Sequencing was done on a sample of PBMCs. These receptors were collected from a woman in her late teens or twenties in good health and CMV-seronegative. The CDR3 runs from the conserved cysteine through the conserved F or W. Each record gives: V gene, J gene, CDR3 protein.

TRBV25-1,TRBJ1-6,CASTGGVTPLHF
TRBV6-4,TRBJ1-1,CASSEVRNTEAFF
TRBV7-9,TRBJ1-2,CASSAWGRGGYGYTF
TRBV5-1,TRBJ1-1,CASSSTGAYTEAFF
TRBV9,TRBJ1-1,CASSGARVPGQGLAEAFF
TRBV12-5,TRBJ1-1,CASGGQGLNTEAFF
TRBV5-4,TRBJ1-6,CASSLGQGARSPLHF
TRBV7-3,TRBJ1-1,CASSPQGSDTEAFF
TRBV7-9,TRBJ1-1,CASSLRGGTEAFF
TRBV4-1,TRBJ2-2,CASSQGPGTGELFF
TRBV10-3,TRBJ1-1,CAISAGSEAFF
TRBV5-6,TRBJ1-6,CASSLHSSNSPLHF
TRBV28,TRBJ1-1,CASSFMNTEAFF
TRBV7-2,TRBJ2-5,CASSLSETQYF
TRBV19,TRBJ2-2,CASSIRQGNPGELFF
TRBV25-1,TRBJ1-2,CASSFATTGESYGYTF
TRBV19,TRBJ2-3,CASSISGEGAQYF
TRBV19,TRBJ2-1,CASSPPRLAANEQFF
TRBV6-5,TRBJ1-2,CASSYSKQVWYGYTF
TRBV5-1,TRBJ1-1,CASSLTGSMNTEAFF
TRBV6-6,TRBJ1-5,CASRRGNQPQHF
TRBV6-4,TRBJ2-3,CASSDSTGTGGADTQYF
TRBV30,TRBJ1-5,CAWSTGPFNQPQHF
TRBV6-5,TRBJ1-2,CASSYSPADGYTF
TRBV19,TRBJ2-1,CASSIKPSGALGQFF
TRBV25-1,TRBJ1-1,CASSEGGGSEDTEAFF
TRBV5-1,TRBJ2-3,CASRGGGTSTDTQYF
TRBV15,TRBJ1-1,CATSRSKFRDRDTEAFF
TRBV5-6,TRBJ1-1,CASSYVGGTEAFF
TRBV18,TRBJ1-1,CASSPTYPMTGDRAEAFF
TRBV27,TRBJ2-1,CASSLRQGTYNEQFF
TRBV11-2,TRBJ2-7,CASSLVVGLGSEQYF
TRBV7-9,TRBJ2-7,CASSLVGQGRNEQYF
TRBV11-2,TRBJ2-7,CASSPLRRTGDYEQYF
TRBV2,TRBJ1-1,CASSGGLIEAFF
TRBV9,TRBJ2-7,CASSPGSYEQYF
TRBV18,TRBJ1-3,CASSPQGAGNTIYF
TRBV6-1,TRBJ1-5,CASRDPGLKQPQHF
TRBV4-3,TRBJ1-4,CASRSGGKGNEKLFF
TRBV27,TRBJ1-1,CASSWDAGTEAFF
TRBV7-2,TRBJ2-1,CASSLIGGSSYNEQFF
TRBV30,TRBJ1-5,CAWSVGGNQPQHF
TRBV7-2,TRBJ2-7,CASSLAPGLHEQYF
TRBV7-9,TRBJ2-7,CASSPDRVGSYEQYF
TRBV11-2,TRBJ2-5,CASSLGQGDRTQYF
TRBV5-4,TRBJ1-1,CASSPTGTNTEAFF
TRBV19,TRBJ1-1,CASSIRGQKNTEAFF
TRBV20-1,TRBJ1-2,CSARLGGYTF
TRBV27,TRBJ1-2,CASSLYKGADYGYTF
TRBV2,TRBJ2-1,CASSAQGFEQFF
TRBV18,TRBJ2-7,CASSPPGTSVEYF
TRBV19,TRBJ1-2,CASSPPGGYGYTF
TRBV7-2,TRBJ2-1,CASSDRPGLAGINEQFF
TRBV18,TRBJ2-7,CASSTPQAHLYEQYF
TRBV7-9,TRBJ1-1,CASSLAGEREAFF